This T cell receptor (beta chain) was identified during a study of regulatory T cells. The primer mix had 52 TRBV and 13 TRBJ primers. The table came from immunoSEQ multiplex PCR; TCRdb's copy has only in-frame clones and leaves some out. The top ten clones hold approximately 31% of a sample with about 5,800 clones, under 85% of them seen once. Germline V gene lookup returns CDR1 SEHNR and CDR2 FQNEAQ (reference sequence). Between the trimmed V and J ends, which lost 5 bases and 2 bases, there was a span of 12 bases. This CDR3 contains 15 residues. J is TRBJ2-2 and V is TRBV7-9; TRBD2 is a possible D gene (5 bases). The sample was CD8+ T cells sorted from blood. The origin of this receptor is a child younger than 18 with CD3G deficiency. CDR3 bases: TGTGCCAGCAGCCCCAGGACTGATAACACCGGGGAGCTGTTTTTT. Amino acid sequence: CASSPRTDNTGELFF.